This TCR beta chain was recorded in a study of shared clonotypes between healthy human individuals. The study, taken as a whole, reports: Naive subsets usually exceeded memory subsets in estimated richness.

V lost 4 bases to trimming and J lost 8 bases; unmatched junction nucleotides: 16. CDR3 length: 16 amino acids. Germline values: CDR1 MDHEN, CDR2 SYDVKM. Points on this clone: What it recognizes is unknown. The sample has other DNA sequences that encode this CDR3 too.

Sequencing was performed with immunoSEQ multiplex PCR; in TCRdb, only in-frame clones are kept and a portion is missing. Of some 2.4 million clones listed, 93% were seen once; the top ten hold approximately 0.36%. The specimen was naive CD4+ T cells from PBMCs. Subset meaning: CD45RA+ positively selected. The origin of this receptor is a man aged 18 to 30 in good health. Some clones in this sample may be carry-over from other donors' samples. This chain uses TRBV28 with TRBJ1-2, with TRBD1 matching 7 bases. The CDR3 sequence: CASSSDTGQDQVGYTF. The DNA for the CDR3 is TGTGCCAGCAGTTCCGATACCGGACAGGATCAAGTGGGCTACACCTTC.